A selection of T cell receptor beta chains follows, all from one sample in a study of immune characterization of retroperitoneal liposarcoma. TCRdb called the PCR reads again in MiXCR, with one record for every CDR3 protein. The sample shows about 8,200 distinct CDR3 sequences, more than 40% of them seen only once. Sequencing was carried out using tumor tissue. These receptors were collected from a male donor with retroperitoneal liposarcoma. Each CDR3 is given with its conserved first and last residue. D genes are given only for firm matches. A row's size may be missing; if present it is once, few, many or a size class.

v_gene	abundance	j_gene	d_gene	CDR3aa	CDR3nt
TRBV27	.	TRBJ2-7	TRBD2	CASSFPGTSGNEQYF	TGTGCCAGCAGTTTCCCCGGGACTAGCGGCAATGAGCAGTACTTC
TRBV6-1	few	TRBJ2-5	.	CASSQDSPVGTQYF	TGTGCCAGCAGTCAGGACAGCCCCGTCGGGACCCAGTACTTC
TRBV6-1	.	TRBJ2-7	.	CVSSPPGVVSAGQYF	TGTGTCAGCAGTCCCCCCGGGGTTGTGTCGGCTGGGCAGTACTTC
TRBV7-2	few	TRBJ1-6	.	CASSLRGSALHF	TGTGCCAGCAGCTTACGCGGGTCGGCCCTCCACTTT
TRBV7-8	few	TRBJ2-5	TRBD2	CASSSGRRQRGPQETQYF	TGTGCCAGCAGCTCCGGCCGCCGTCAGCGGGGTCCGCAAGAGACCCAGTACTTC
TRBV7-2	.	TRBJ2-5	TRBD2	CASSSPGLARETQYF	TGTGCCAGCAGCTCCCCGGGACTAGCGAGAGAGACCCAGTACTTC
TRBV12-3/TRBV12-4	.	TRBJ2-4	TRBD2	CASSLWDRPRGDIQYF	TGTGCCAGCAGTTTATGGGACCGACCCCGGGGGGACATTCAGTACTTC
TRBV4-3	.	TRBJ2-5	.	CASSQEFQSETQYF	TGCGCCAGCAGCCAAGAGTTTCAGTCTGAGACCCAGTACTTC
TRBV27	.	TRBJ1-1	.	CASSLPYPKTVDTEAFF	TGTGCCAGCAGTTTACCTTACCCCAAGACAGTGGACACTGAAGCTTTCTTT
TRBV6-1	.	TRBJ2-2	.	CASSEVGGELFF	TGTGCCAGCAGTGAAGTAGGCGGGGAGCTGTTTTTT
TRBV12-3/TRBV12-4	.	TRBJ2-1	TRBD2	CASVGGGSYNEQFF	TGTGCCTCCGTGGGGGGGGGCTCCTACAATGAGCAGTTCTTC
TRBV7-8	.	TRBJ2-1	.	CASSLSRRVTVLVSETQFF	TGTGCCAGCAGCTTAAGTCGCAGGGTGACCGTTTTGGTTAGTGAGACCCAGTTCTTC
TRBV12-3/TRBV12-4	.	TRBJ1-2	TRBD1	CASSLGTGGYTF	TGTGCCAGCAGTTTAGGGACAGGCGGCTACACCTTC
TRBV12-3/TRBV12-4	.	TRBJ2-7	TRBD1	CAAGDRGYSSYNEQYF	TGTGCCGCCGGGGACAGGGGATACAGCTCCTACAATGAGCAGTACTTC
TRBV6-6	.	TRBJ2-1	.	CASSYSTGGEQFF	TGTGCCAGCAGTTACTCGACCGGGGGAGAGCAGTTCTTC
TRBV6-5	.	TRBJ2-1	TRBD1	CASSYQGVQFF	TGTGCCAGCAGTTACCAGGGGGTCCAGTTCTTC
TRBV7-2	medium-sized	TRBJ2-5	.	CASSLGGHQGETQYF	TGTGCCAGCAGCTTAGGGGGACATCAAGGGGAGACCCAGTACTTC
TRBV6-1	.	TRBJ2-1	.	CASSDMDPEQFF	TGTGCCAGCAGTGACATGGATCCCGAGCAGTTCTTC
TRBV27	.	TRBJ2-5	.	CASSLYQGETQYF	TGTGCCAGCAGTTTATACCAGGGGGAGACCCAGTACTTC
TRBV4-1	few	TRBJ2-5	.	CASSQDSTRDETQYF	TGCGCCAGCAGCCAAGATAGTACAAGAGACGAGACCCAGTACTTC
TRBV6-5	.	TRBJ2-1	.	CASSGRATGYNEQFF	TGTGCCAGCAGTGGTAGAGCAACAGGTTACAATGAGCAGTTCTTC
TRBV6-1	.	TRBJ2-1	TRBD2	CASRLATYYEQFF	TGTGCCAGCAGACTAGCGACCTACTACGAGCAGTTCTTC
TRBV6-5	.	TRBJ2-7	TRBD2	CASSGGGLAGYNEQYF	TGTGCCAGCAGTGGGGGGGGACTAGCGGGTTACAATGAGCAGTACTTC
TRBV11-3	.	TRBJ2-3	.	CASSLLGGVNTDTQYF	TGTGCCAGCAGCCTATTAGGCGGGGTGAACACAGATACGCAGTATTTT
TRBV12-3/TRBV12-4	medium-sized	TRBJ2-1	TRBD2	CASSYETSGRNNEQFF	TGTGCCAGCAGCTATGAGACTAGCGGGAGAAACAATGAGCAGTTCTTC
TRBV7-2	few	TRBJ2-3	.	CASSLGGLDTQYF	TGTGCCAGCAGCTTAGGGGGACTAGATACGCAGTATTTT
TRBV6-1	medium-sized	TRBJ2-2	TRBD2	CASSARGGGTGELFF	TGTGCCAGCAGTGCCCGGGGGGGCGGCACCGGGGAGCTGTTTTTT
TRBV6-1	.	TRBJ1-4	TRBD1	CASCYRGRDEKLFF	TGTGCCAGCTGCTACAGGGGGCGGGATGAAAAACTGTTTTTT
TRBV2	.	TRBJ2-1	.	CASNGGVVGEQFF	TGTGCCAGCAACGGGGGCGTTGTTGGTGAGCAGTTCTTC
TRBV10-2	once	TRBJ2-1	.	CASSEKETQFF	TGCGCCAGCAGTGAAAAAGAGACCCAGTTCTTC
TRBV25-1	.	TRBJ2-1	TRBD1	CASSTGATAYNEQFF	TGTGCCAGCAGTACAGGGGCAACAGCCTACAATGAGCAGTTCTTC
TRBV7-2	medium-sized	TRBJ2-1	.	CASSPMSEQFF	TGTGCCAGCAGCCCTATGAGTGAGCAGTTCTTC
TRBV6-5	.	TRBJ1-5	.	CASSYGPLTYLNSNQPQHF	TGTGCCAGCAGTTACGGGCCCCTGACATATCTTAATAGCAATCAGCCCCAGCATTTT
TRBV6-1	.	TRBJ2-5	TRBD2	CASSWSGAETQYF	TGTGCCAGCAGTTGGAGCGGGGCCGAGACCCAGTACTTC
TRBV27	.	TRBJ2-7	TRBD1	CASSLSERPGGSYEQYF	TGTGCCAGCAGTTTATCTGAGCGTCCAGGGGGATCCTACGAGCAGTACTTC
TRBV6-1	medium-sized	TRBJ2-1	TRBD1	CASSYYRGGGYNEQFF	TGTGCCAGCAGTTATTACAGGGGCGGTGGGTACAATGAGCAGTTCTTC
TRBV10-3	.	TRBJ2-2	.	CAISDYKVARELFF	TGTGCCATCAGTGATTATAAGGTAGCACGGGAGCTGTTTTTT
TRBV11-2	.	TRBJ2-3	.	CASSLEGDTQYF	TGTGCCAGCAGCTTAGAGGGAGATACGCAGTATTTT
TRBV6-1	.	TRBJ2-5	TRBD2	CASSEGVRGLAGGETQYF	TGTGCCAGCAGTGAAGGTGTACGGGGACTAGCGGGGGGGGAGACCCAGTACTTC
TRBV6-2/TRBV6-3	few	TRBJ2-5	TRBD1	CASSPRNRGLRAPQSETQYF	TGTGCCAGCAGTCCGCGGAACAGGGGCTTAAGAGCCCCACAATCCGAGACCCAGTACTTC
TRBV7-2	medium-sized	TRBJ2-1	TRBD2	CASSLGGSGSQETQFF	TGTGCCAGCAGCTTAGGTGGTAGCGGGTCTCAAGAGACCCAGTTCTTC
TRBV12-3/TRBV12-4	medium-sized	TRBJ2-7	TRBD1	CASSFRQGSEQYF	TGTGCCAGCAGTTTCCGACAGGGAAGCGAGCAGTACTTC
TRBV6-1	few	TRBJ1-4	.	CASSEFGGGLNEKLFF	TGTGCCAGCAGTGAATTCGGGGGGGGGTTAAATGAAAAACTGTTTTTT